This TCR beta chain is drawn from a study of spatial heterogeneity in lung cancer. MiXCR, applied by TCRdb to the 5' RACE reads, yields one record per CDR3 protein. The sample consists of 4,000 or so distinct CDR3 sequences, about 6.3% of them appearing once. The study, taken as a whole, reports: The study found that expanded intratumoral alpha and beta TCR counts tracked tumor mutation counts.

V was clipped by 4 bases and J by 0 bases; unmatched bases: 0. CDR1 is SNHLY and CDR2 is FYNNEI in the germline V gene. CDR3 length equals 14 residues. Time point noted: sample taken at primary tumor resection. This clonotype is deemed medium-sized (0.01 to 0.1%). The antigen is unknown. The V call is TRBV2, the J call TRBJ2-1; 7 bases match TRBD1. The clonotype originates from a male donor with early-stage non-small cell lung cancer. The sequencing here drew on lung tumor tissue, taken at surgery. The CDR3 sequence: CASSGDSSYNEQFF. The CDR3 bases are TGTGCCAGCAGTGGGGACAGCTCCTACAATGAGCAGTTCTTC.